These T cell receptor beta chains were read from a single sample in a study of T cell responses to AZD1222 COVID-19 vaccine. Assay used: immunoSEQ multiplex PCR; TCRdb lists only in-frame clones, some missing. This sample has 90,000 to 150,000 clones, with approximately 83% found just once. Material: peripheral blood, obtained on day 0 of AZD1222 vaccination. Receptors originate from an adult in good health. Each CDR3 is given with its conserved first and last residue. The order of the fields is J gene, V gene, D gene, clone size, CDR3 protein, CDR3 DNA. The D gene is left open where the match is weak. Clone size appears in some rows only: once, few, many, or a class for an expanded clone.

TRBJ1-1 | TRBV19 | . | . | CASTPDTLNTEAFF | TGTGCCAGTACCCCGGACACTTTGAACACTGAAGCTTTCTTT
TRBJ1-2 | TRBV7-8 | TRBD1 | . | CASSLLGFLGTAPYGYTF | TGTGCCAGCAGCTTATTAGGATTTTTGGGGACAGCGCCCTATGGCTACACCTTC
TRBJ2-7 | TRBV4-2 | . | . | CASSQDIMDNSYEQYF | TGTGCCAGCAGCCAAGACATCATGGACAATTCCTACGAGCAGTACTTC
TRBJ2-7 | TRBV19 | . | . | CASREGPSSYEQYF | TGTGCCAGTAGGGAGGGACCGAGCTCCTACGAGCAGTACTTC
TRBJ1-1 | TRBV12-5 | . | . | CASGLVPQNTEAFF | TGTGCTAGTGGTTTGGTACCCCAGAACACTGAAGCTTTCTTT
TRBJ1-5 | TRBV9 | . | . | CASSVGQNSNQPQHF | TGTGCCAGCAGCGTGGGACAAAATAGCAATCAGCCCCAGCATTTT
TRBJ1-3 | TRBV7-9 | TRBD1 | . | CASSLGGQGARNTIYF | TGTGCCAGCAGCTTAGGCGGACAGGGGGCCAGAAACACCATATATTTT
TRBJ1-5 | TRBV7-9 | . | . | CASSIEGGGAPQHF | TGTGCCAGCAGCATAGAAGGTGGGGGGGCGCCCCAGCATTTT
TRBJ2-7 | TRBV19 | TRBD2 | . | CASSSGGTTYEQYF | TGTGCCAGTAGTAGCGGGGGAACGACCTACGAGCAGTACTTC
TRBJ2-7 | TRBV7-2 | TRBD2 | . | CASSSGTSGGSPREQYF | TGTGCCAGCAGCTCCGGGACTAGCGGGGGGAGCCCTCGGGAGCAGTACTTC
TRBJ1-4 | TRBV11-3 | . | . | CASSLTVLATNEKLFF | TGTGCCAGCAGCTTAACAGTCCTAGCAACTAATGAAAAACTGTTTTTT
TRBJ2-3 | TRBV6-5 | TRBD1 | . | CASRPGQGGHTQYF | TGTGCCAGCAGACCGGGACAGGGGGGACATACGCAGTATTTT
TRBJ1-2 | TRBV3-1/TRBV3-2 | TRBD1 | . | CASAKTGEGGYTF | TGTGCCAGCGCTAAGACAGGGGAAGGTGGCTACACCTTC
TRBJ1-5 | TRBV28 | . | . | CASSSQDYQPQHF | TGTGCCAGCAGTTCGCAGGATTATCAGCCCCAGCATTTT
TRBJ1-5 | TRBV3-1/TRBV3-2 | TRBD1 | . | CASSQHGTGGSSNQPQHF | TGTGCCAGCAGCCAGCACGGGACAGGGGGTAGTAGCAATCAGCCCCAGCATTTT
TRBJ1-2 | TRBV4-1 | . | . | CASSLQGNDGYTF | TGCGCCAGCAGCCTGCAGGGAAATGATGGCTACACCTTC
TRBJ2-1 | TRBV18 | TRBD1 | . | CASSPPDRAYNEQFF | TGTGCCAGCTCACCACCGGACAGGGCCTACAATGAGCAGTTCTTC
TRBJ1-1 | TRBV7-9 | . | . | CASSLIPSDTEAFF | TGTGCCAGCAGCCTGATACCTTCGGACACTGAAGCTTTCTTT
TRBJ1-3 | TRBV18 | . | . | CASSQDITGNTIYF | TGTGCCAGCTCACAAGATATTACTGGAAACACCATATATTTT
TRBJ2-7 | TRBV6-5 | . | . | CAVRLTSYEQYF | TGTGCCGTCCGACTAACCTCCTACGAGCAGTACTTC
TRBJ2-3 | TRBV6-4 | . | . | CASSDSIEGGEDTQYF | TGTGCCAGCAGTGACTCGATAGAGGGTGGGGAAGATACGCAGTATTTT
TRBJ2-3 | TRBV5-4 | TRBD2 | . | CASSLAGRQSDTQYF | TGTGCCAGCAGCTTGGCCGGGAGGCAATCAGATACGCAGTATTTT
TRBJ2-7 | TRBV6-1 | . | . | CASSETSYEQYF | TGTGCCAGCAGTGAAACAAGCTACGAGCAGTACTTC
TRBJ1-2 | TRBV6-2/TRBV6-3 | . | once | CASSYSIRAQEDYGYTF | TGTGCCAGCAGTTACTCGATTCGCGCGCAGGAGGACTATGGCTACACCTTC
TRBJ2-7 | TRBV11-2 | TRBD1 | . | CASSESPGQGSEQYF | TGTGCCAGCAGCGAAAGTCCGGGACAGGGAAGCGAGCAGTACTTC
TRBJ2-2 | TRBV5-6 | . | few | CASSGAHRGIGELFF | TGTGCCAGCAGCGGCGCCCACCGAGGTATCGGGGAGCTGTTTTTT
TRBJ1-5 | TRBV28 | . | . | CASSPRWDDNQPQHF | TGTGCCAGCAGTCCGAGGTGGGATGACAATCAGCCCCAGCATTTT
TRBJ2-6 | TRBV15 | . | . | CATSRPQGLGSGANVLTF | TGTGCCACCAGCAGGCCGCAAGGGTTAGGCTCTGGGGCCAACGTCCTGACTTTC
TRBJ2-3 | TRBV5-4 | . | . | CASSLTDTQYF | TGTGCCAGCAGCTTAACAGATACGCAGTATTTT
TRBJ1-1 | TRBV3-1/TRBV3-2 | . | . | CASSHNTEAFF | TGTGCCAGCAGCCATAACACTGAAGCTTTCTTT
TRBJ2-7 | TRBV3-1/TRBV3-2 | . | . | CASSRTTTYEQYF | TGTGCCAGCAGCCGGACTACCACCTACGAGCAGTACTTC
TRBJ1-2 | TRBV6-4 | TRBD1 | . | CASSARTGVYGYTF | TGTGCCAGCAGTGCCCGGACAGGCGTCTATGGCTACACCTTC
TRBJ2-1 | TRBV3-1/TRBV3-2 | . | . | CASSQDLGSYNEQFF | TGTGCCAGCAGCCAAGATTTGGGCTCCTACAATGAGCAGTTCTTC
TRBJ1-2 | TRBV7-2 | TRBD1 | . | CASSLVMGTGGAGYTF | TGTGCCAGCAGCTTAGTTATGGGGACAGGGGGCGCTGGCTACACCTTC
TRBJ2-1 | TRBV3-1/TRBV3-2 | TRBD2 | . | CASRALAGGYNEQFF | TGTGCCAGCAGGGCCCTAGCGGGGGGCTACAATGAGCAGTTCTTC
TRBJ1-3 | TRBV7-2 | . | few | CASLQVGGNTIYF | TGTGCCAGCCTACAAGTTGGCGGAAACACCATATATTTT
TRBJ1-1 | TRBV2 | . | . | CARSQLMNTEAFF | TGTGCCCGTAGCCAACTCATGAACACTGAAGCTTTCTTT
TRBJ1-2 | TRBV11-2 | . | . | CASSQRNYGYTF | TGTGCCAGCAGCCAGAGGAACTATGGCTACACCTTC
TRBJ2-7 | TRBV19 | TRBD1 | . | CASSILGTGVAYEQYF | TGTGCCAGTAGTATACTCGGGACAGGGGTTGCCTACGAGCAGTACTTC
TRBJ2-7 | TRBV11-2 | TRBD2 | few | CASSPSSGDAYEQYF | TGTGCCAGCAGCCCCTCTAGCGGAGACGCCTACGAGCAGTACTTC
TRBJ1-4 | TRBV15 | . | . | CATSRDGGAANEKLFF | TGTGCCACCAGCAGAGATGGGGGTGCGGCTAATGAAAAACTGTTTTTT
TRBJ2-2 | TRBV11-2 | TRBD1 | . | CASSGTVGAGELFF | TGTGCCAGCAGCGGGACAGTTGGCGCCGGGGAGCTGTTTTTT
TRBJ1-2 | TRBV19 | . | once | CATQKGDRANNYGYTF | TGTGCCACCCAGAAGGGAGACAGAGCCAATAACTATGGCTACACCTTC
TRBJ2-1 | TRBV27 | TRBD1 | . | CASRTGGAGYNEQFF | TGTGCCAGCAGGACAGGGGGCGCAGGGTACAATGAGCAGTTCTTC
TRBJ1-1 | TRBV28 | . | . | CASSHLTGGNTEAFF | TGTGCCAGCAGCCATTTGACGGGAGGAAACACTGAAGCTTTCTTT
TRBJ1-1 | TRBV18 | . | . | CASSPAGVWTEAFF | TGTGCCAGCTCGCCCGCCGGGGTATGGACTGAAGCTTTCTTT
TRBJ1-1 | TRBV12-3/TRBV12-4 | . | . | CASSVDHSGQAFF | TGTGCCAGCAGCGTGGATCATAGCGGGCAAGCTTTCTTT
TRBJ1-2 | TRBV7-9 | TRBD1 | . | CASSPGGGAAYGYTF | TGTGCCAGCAGCCCAGGGGGAGGGGCCGCGTATGGCTACACCTTC
TRBJ2-1 | TRBV7-9 | . | . | CASSFDYNEQFF | TGTGCCAGCAGCTTCGACTACAATGAGCAGTTCTTC
TRBJ2-3 | TRBV5-4 | . | once | CASSLEGIDTQYF | TGTGCCAGCAGCTTGGAAGGGATTGATACGCAGTATTTT
TRBJ1-1 | TRBV12-3/TRBV12-4 | . | . | CASTHLPAEAFF | TGTGCCAGCACCCACCTTCCCGCTGAAGCTTTCTTT
TRBJ1-2 | TRBV5-4 | TRBD1 | . | CASSPDRLNYGYTF | TGTGCCAGCAGCCCGGACAGGCTAAACTATGGCTACACCTTC
TRBJ1-1 | TRBV7-8 | . | . | CASSPPTGMNTEAFF | TGTGCCAGCAGCCCTCCAACGGGGATGAACACTGAAGCTTTCTTT
TRBJ1-2 | TRBV5-1 | . | . | CASGYNDGYTF | TGCGCCAGCGGCTATAACGATGGCTACACCTTC